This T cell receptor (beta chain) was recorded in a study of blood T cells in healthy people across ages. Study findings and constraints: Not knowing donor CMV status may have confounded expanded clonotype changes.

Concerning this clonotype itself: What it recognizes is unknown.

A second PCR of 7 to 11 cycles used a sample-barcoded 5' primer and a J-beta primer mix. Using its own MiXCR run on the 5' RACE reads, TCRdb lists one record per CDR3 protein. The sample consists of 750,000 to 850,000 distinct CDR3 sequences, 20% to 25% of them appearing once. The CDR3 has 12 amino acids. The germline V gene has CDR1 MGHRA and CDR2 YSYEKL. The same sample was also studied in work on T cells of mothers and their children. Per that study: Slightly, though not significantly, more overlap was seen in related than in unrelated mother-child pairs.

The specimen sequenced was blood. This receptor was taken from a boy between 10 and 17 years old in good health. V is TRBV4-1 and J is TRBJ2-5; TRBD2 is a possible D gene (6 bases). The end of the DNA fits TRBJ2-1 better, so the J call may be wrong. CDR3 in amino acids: CASSQAGDEQFF. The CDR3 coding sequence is TGCGCCAGCAGCCAAGCGGGGGATGAGCAGTTCTTC.